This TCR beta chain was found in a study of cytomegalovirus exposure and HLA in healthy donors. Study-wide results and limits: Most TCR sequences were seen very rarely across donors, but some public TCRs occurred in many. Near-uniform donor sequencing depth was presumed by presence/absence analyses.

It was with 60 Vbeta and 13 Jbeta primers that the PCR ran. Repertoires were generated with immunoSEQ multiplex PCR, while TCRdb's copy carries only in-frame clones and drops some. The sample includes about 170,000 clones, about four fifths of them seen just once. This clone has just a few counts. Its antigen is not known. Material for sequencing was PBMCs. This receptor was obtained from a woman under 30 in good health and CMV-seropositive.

The CDR3 loop is CASSLVEPGTLTDTQYF. The CDR3 DNA follows: TGTGCCAGCAGCTTAGTCGAGCCAGGAACGCTGACAGATACGCAGTATTTT. This chain joins TRBV7-8 and TRBJ2-3; D call uncertain. The CDR3 sequence is 17 residues long. CDR1 and CDR2 from the germline V gene are SGHVS and FQNEAQ. V shed 1 base and J shed 3 bases, with 17 bases lying between them.